This T cell receptor beta chain is from a study of blood T cell repertoires in COVID-19. Germline values: CDR1 SEHNR, CDR2 FQNEAQ (reference sequence). CDR3 size: 13 residues. With 3 bases removed from V and 5 bases from J, the gap between germline ends came to 10 bases. In the original processing: By means of reference gene primer amplification, nucleated cell counts were estimated. Here immunoSEQ multiplex PCR was the method, and the copy in TCRdb shows in-frame clones only, minus some. V, J and clone size were drawn from that table, and D and trimming were deduced from the DNA. The table lists about 280,000 clones, 86% of them singletons, with 2.5% to 3% in the top ten. This clone was observed a single time.

Sequenced sample: peripheral blood. The TCR originated in a woman aged 25 to 39 with active or convalescent COVID-19. V is TRBV7-9 and J is TRBJ1-1; D remains ambiguous. CDR3 sequence (DNA): TGTGCCAGCAGCTTGGCCATTGGTACTGAAGCTTTCTTT. Protein product: CASSLAIGTEAFF.